Below are 8 T cell receptor beta chains sequenced from a single sample in a study of patients and donors after allogeneic stem cell transplantation. One entry per CDR3 protein, called by TCRdb with MiXCR from the RT-PCR reads. The repertoire holds just over 55,000 distinct CDR3 sequences, with 13% as singletons. Sequencing input: blood, either unsorted or a sorted T cell fraction (not recorded which). The receptor source for this set is a human donor who was either an allogeneic HSCT recipient or a stem cell or donor lymphocyte infusion donor (not recorded which). It is not recorded whose cells these are; they may come from a transplant donor.

This clonotype was detected many times. This sequence joins TRBV12-3 or TRBV12-4 and TRBJ1-5; D uncertain. This CDR3 region has 17 residues. V shed 1 base and J shed 4 bases, with 17 bases lying between them. The CDR3 loop reads CASSLEGLPKPNQPQHF. CDR3 coding DNA: TGTGCCAGCAGTTTAGAGGGCCTTCCCAAACCGAATCAGCCCCAGCATTTT.

This clonotype was seen only a few times. The chain carries TRBV7-9 and TRBJ2-2, with 12 nucleotides matching TRBD2. Germline V gene lookup returns CDR1 SEHNR and CDR2 FQNEAQ (reference sequence). The CDR3 is made up of 15 amino acids. Germline trimming cut 5 bases from V and 5 bases from J; bases unmatched to any gene: 3. In DNA, the CDR3 is TGTGCCAGCAGCCCCGGACTAGCGGGAACCGGGGAGCTGTTTTTT. It translates to CASSPGLAGTGELFF.

This clonotype appeared a few times. The chain employs TRBV5-6 and TRBJ2-1, with TRBD2 matching 8 bases. With V trimmed by 0 bases and J by 6 bases, 5 bases remained unmatched. Germline V gene data show CDR1 as SGHDT and CDR2 as YYEEEE. The CDR3 is made up of 15 amino acids. CDR3 sequence (DNA): TGTGCCAGCAGCTTGGGTGCGGGAGGAGGCAATGAGCAGTTCTTC. This gives the protein CASSLGAGGGNEQFF.

The chain combines TRBV5-6 with TRBJ1-2, with 9 bases fitting TRBD1. The ends lost 3 bases at V and 8 bases at J; junction bases unmatched: 5. This CDR3 region has 13 residues. The germline CDR1 and CDR2 sequences are SGHDT and YYEEEE. CDR3 amino acids: CASSYTGGRGYTF. CDR3 DNA: TGTGCCAGCAGCTATACAGGGGGCCGGGGCTACACCTTC.

This clonotype showed up just a few times. The rearrangement uses TRBV7-2 and TRBJ2-3; weak D call: TRBD2 (5 bases). CDR3 length: 15 amino acids. Germline V gene lookup returns CDR1 SGHTA and CDR2 FQGNSA. V was trimmed by 1 base and J by 2 bases, leaving 10 bases between them. This chain's CDR3 is CASSLGGPNTDTQYF. CDR3 in DNA: TGTGCCAGCAGCTTAGGAGGGCCAAACACAGATACGCAGTATTTT. Supplemented by reference TRBV7-2 and TRBJ2-3, the full variable domain reads GAGVSQSPSNKVTEKGKDVELRCDPISGHTALYWYRQSLGQGLEFLIYFQGNSAPDKSGLPSDRFSAERTGGSVSTLTIQRTQQEDSAVYLCASSLGGPNTDTQYFGPGTRLTVL.

The sample holds a few counts of this clonotype. This chain uses TRBV5-1 with TRBJ1-1; D might be TRBD1 (5 bases). Germline values: CDR1 SGHRS, CDR2 YFSETQ. Trimming took 4 bases from V and 1 from J, leaving 11 bases between them. The CDR3 loop spans 14 amino acids. The CDR3 loop is CASSPLGQNTEAFF. In nucleotides, the CDR3 is TGCGCCAGCAGCCCCCTCGGACAGAACACTGAAGCTTTCTTT.

This clonotype has a count of ten or more. This chain connects TRBV3-1 to TRBJ1-1, with a weak D call TRBD1 (5 bases). V shed 3 bases and J shed 2 bases, with 7 bases lying between them. The CDR3 is 13 residues long. CDR1 is LGHDT, CDR2 YNNKEL, per germline (reference sequence). The CDR3 loop is CASSQTDNTEAFF. As DNA, the CDR3 is TGTGCCAGCAGCCAGACAGATAACACTGAAGCTTTCTTT. The variable domain in full, with the rest retrieved from reference TRBV3-1 and TRBJ1-1, is DTAVSQTPKYLVTQMGNDKSIKCEQNLGHDTMYWYKQDSKKFLKIMFSYNNKELIINETVPNRFSPKSPDKAHLNLHINSLELGDSAVYFCASSQTDNTEAFFGQGTRLTVV.

The chain uses TRBV12-3 or TRBV12-4 and TRBJ2-7; D is unclear. CDR3 length: 14 residues. The V end was cut by 5 bases, the J end by 3 bases, with 14 bases between. The CDR3 reads CASSPDTFGYEQYF. As DNA, the CDR3 is TGTGCCAGCAGTCCAGACACGTTCGGCTACGAGCAGTACTTC.